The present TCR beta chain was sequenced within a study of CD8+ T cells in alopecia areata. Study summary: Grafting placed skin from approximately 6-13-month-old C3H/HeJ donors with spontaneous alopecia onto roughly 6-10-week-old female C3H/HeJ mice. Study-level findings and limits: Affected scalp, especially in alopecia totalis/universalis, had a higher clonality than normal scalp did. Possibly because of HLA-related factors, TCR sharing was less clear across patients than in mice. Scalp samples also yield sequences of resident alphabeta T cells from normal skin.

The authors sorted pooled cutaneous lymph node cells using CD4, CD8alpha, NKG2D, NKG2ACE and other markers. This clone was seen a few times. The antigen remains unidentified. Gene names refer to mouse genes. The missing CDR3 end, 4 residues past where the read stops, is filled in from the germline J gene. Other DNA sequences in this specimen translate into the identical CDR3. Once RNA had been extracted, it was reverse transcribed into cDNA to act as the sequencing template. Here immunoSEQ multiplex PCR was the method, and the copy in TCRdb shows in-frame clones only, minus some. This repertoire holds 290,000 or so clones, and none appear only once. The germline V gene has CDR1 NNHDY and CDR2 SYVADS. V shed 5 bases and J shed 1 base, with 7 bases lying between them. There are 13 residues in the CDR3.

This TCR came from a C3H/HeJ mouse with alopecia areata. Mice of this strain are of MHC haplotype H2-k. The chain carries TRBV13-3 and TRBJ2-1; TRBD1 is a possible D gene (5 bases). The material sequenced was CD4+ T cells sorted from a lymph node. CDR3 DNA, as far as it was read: TGTGCCAGCAGAGACAGAAACTATGCT. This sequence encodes CASRDRNYA. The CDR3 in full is CASRDRNYAEQFF.